Below, 18 T cell receptor beta chains from the same sample are listed, as sequenced in a study of T cells in women clearing cervical HPV infection. The table came from immunoSEQ multiplex PCR; TCRdb's copy has only in-frame clones and leaves some out. The sample features 20,000 to 25,000 clones, with about 6% in its top ten. The sequencing sample was made of blood buffy coat. Receptor source: a woman between 18 and 70 years old with a cervical HPV16 infection that either progressed to CIN3+ or cleared (not recorded which).

With respect to this clone: The read halts 3 residues ahead of the CDR3 end, with the missing end drawn from the germline J gene. The chain couples TRBV23-1 to TRBJ2-7, with 12 bases that match TRBD2. TRBV23-1 is an open reading frame whose function is uncertain. J lost 3 bases, V lost 4 bases, and 19 bases had no gene match. This CDR3 is built from 20 residues. The CDR3 DNA, read in part, is TGCGCCAGCAGTCTAAATAGGAGACTAGCGGGAGTCCATAAAAGCTACGAG. Translation gives CASSLNRRLAGVHKSYE. The full CDR3 reads CASSLNRRLAGVHKSYEQYF.

A word on this clone: The CDR3 extends 3 residues past the end of the read, so its final part is completed from the germline J gene. The chain couples TRBV9 to TRBJ2-3; tentatively, D is TRBD2 (8 bases). The CDR3 runs to 18 residues. Trimming stripped 3 bases from V and 3 bases from J, with 23 bases between. Germline lookup yields CDR1 SGDLS and CDR2 YYNGEE. CDR3 sequence: CASSAPRGREAFTDTQYF. CDR3 DNA (partial): TGTGCCAGCAGCGCCCCAAGGGGGCGGGAGGCTTTTACAGATACG.

Comments on this clone: With the read ending 3 residues before the CDR3 end, the germline J gene is used to fill in that end. The chain has TRBV20-1 and TRBJ2-7, with 13 nucleotides matching TRBD2. V shed 5 bases, J shed 2 bases, and the junction held 9 bases outside the gene matches. The CDR3 has 16 residues. The germline CDR1 and CDR2 sequences are DFQATT and SNEGSKA (reference sequence). The CDR3 loop is CSAPRGGTSGAYEQYF. Partial CDR3 DNA: TGCAGTGCTCCACGAGGGGGGACTAGCGGGGCCTACGAG.

Note on this clone: The CDR3 end lies 3 residues beyond the end of the read and is filled in from the germline J gene. The chain has TRBV5-1 and TRBJ2-4; TRBD2 agrees at 15 bases. CDR1 and CDR2 (germline): SGHRS, YFSETQ. V dropped 4 bases and J dropped 0; count of bases not matched to a gene: 11. CDR3 length: 20 residues. The sequenced part of the CDR3 DNA is TGCGCCAGCAGCCCGGGACTAGCGGGAGGTCCTAAACTAGCCAAAAACATT. It specifies CASSPGLAGGPKLAKNI. The CDR3 reads in full as CASSPGLAGGPKLAKNIQYF. Using reference TRBV5-1 and TRBJ2-4 for the parts outside the CDR3, the full variable domain is KAGVTQTPRYLIKTRGQQVTLSCSPISGHRSVSWYQQTPGQGLQFLFEYFSETQRNKGNFPGRFSGRQFSNSRSEMNVSTLELGDSALYLCASSPGLAGGPKLAKNIQYFGAGTRLSVL.

With respect to this clone: From the germline J gene comes the end of the CDR3, since the read stops 3 residues before it. The genes are TRBV18 and TRBJ1-4; 9 bases line up with TRBD1. The V and J ends lost 2 bases and 8 bases, in that order; junction bases with no gene match: 12. Germline V gene sequence: CDR1 KGHSH, CDR2 LQKENI. The CDR3 loop spans 17 amino acids. Incomplete CDR3 DNA: TGTGCCAGCTCACCAAGGACATCCGGGACAGGGAACGAAAAA. Translating gives CASSPRTSGTGNEK. The whole CDR3 region reads CASSPRTSGTGNEKLFF.

Concerning this clone itself: The read terminates 3 residues before the CDR3 end, so the remaining end is supplied by the germline J gene. This chain uses TRBV5-1 with TRBJ2-7; 7 nucleotides align to TRBD1. Germline V gene data show CDR1 as SGHRS and CDR2 as YFSETQ. CDR3 size: 14 residues. V was pared by 4 bases and J by 2 bases, with 6 bases of the junction left unmatched. Partial CDR3 DNA: TGCGCCAGCAGCCAAAGACAGGGACCCTACGAG. Its protein product is CASSQRQGPYE. The CDR3, in full, reads CASSQRQGPYEQYF.

The sequenced part of the CDR3 DNA is TGTGCCAGCAGGGGGACTGCTGGAAACACC. It encodes CASRGTAGNT. The CDR3 as a whole reads CASRGTAGNTIYF. The chain is built from TRBV2 and TRBJ1-3, with D perhaps TRBD1 (5 bases). Read data end 3 residues before the CDR3 end; the end is taken from the germline J gene. CDR1 and CDR2 (germline): SNHLY, FYNNEI. Trimming took 6 bases from V and 2 from J, leaving 8 bases between them. The CDR3 extends over 13 amino acids.

Considering frequency, this clone is medium-sized. The CDR3 end falls 3 residues outside the read, so it is completed with the germline J gene. This chain joins TRBV2 and TRBJ2-1; the D is unclear. Looked up from germline, CDR1 is SNHLY and CDR2 is FYNNEI. The CDR3 is 11 amino acids. V lost 7 bases, J lost 3 bases, and 4 bases lay in between. CDR3 DNA, as far as it was read: TGTGCCAGCAAGGTCTACAATGAG. Amino acid sequence: CASKVYNE. The entire CDR3 protein is CASKVYNEQFF.

A word on this clone: The read comes to an end 3 residues before the CDR3 does, leaving the germline J gene to fill in the end. The chain joins TRBV6-4 to TRBJ2-1; D perhaps matches TRBD1 (6 bases). CDR1 is MRHNA, CDR2 SNTAGT, per germline. The CDR3 runs to 14 residues. The germline V and J ends were trimmed by 5 bases and 8 bases, with 16 bases remaining between them. The CDR3 region is CASSPLGAGDEQFF. The sequenced CDR3 bases are TGTGCCAGCAGTCCCCTGGGGGCCGGGGATGAG.

Of note for this clone: Coverage ceases 3 residues before the CDR3 finishes, and the germline J gene fills in the end. V and J are TRBV5-6 and TRBJ1-5, with 8 bases that match TRBD1. The CDR3 is made up of 14 amino acids. Unmatched junction bases numbered 4, after V lost 2 bases and J lost 6 bases. The germline gives CDR1 SGHDT, CDR2 YYEEEE. CDR3 residues: CASSFGQGGQPQHF. CDR3 bases read: TGTGCCAGCAGCTTCGGACAGGGAGGTCAGCCC.

This CDR3 is CASSYTSGLSYNEQFF. The CDR3 DNA, read in part, is TGCGCCAGCAGCTATACTAGCGGGCTCTCCTACAATGAG. The chain joins TRBV5-1 to TRBJ2-1, with 9 nucleotides matching TRBD2. The read falls 3 residues short of the CDR3 end, and the missing part is taken from the germline J gene. The CDR3 covers 16 residues. The V and J ends lost 3 bases and 0 bases, in that order; junction bases with no gene match: 4. Germline V CDR1 and CDR2: SGHRS, YFSETQ. The whole variable domain, remainder taken from reference TRBV5-1 and TRBJ2-1, is KAGVTQTPRYLIKTRGQQVTLSCSPISGHRSVSWYQQTPGQGLQFLFEYFSETQRNKGNFPGRFSGRQFSNSRSEMNVSTLELGDSALYLCASSYTSGLSYNEQFFGPGTRLTVL.

As to this clone: The read ends 3 residues shy of where the CDR3 ends; the end is completed using the germline J gene. The chain carries TRBV20-1 and TRBJ2-2; tentatively, D is TRBD1 (5 bases). V gave up 0 bases and J gave up 3 bases, with 14 bases separating them. The germline V gene has CDR1 DFQATT and CDR2 SNEGSKA (reference sequence). This CDR3 is 16 amino acids long. The sequenced CDR3 bases are TGCAGTGCTAGAGATGACCTTATCAGGGACACCGGGGAG. Translated: CSARDDLIRDTGE. The CDR3 as a whole reads CSARDDLIRDTGELFF.

As for this clone: With the read ending 3 residues before the CDR3 end, the germline J gene is used to fill in that end. V usage is TRBV12-3 or TRBV12-4 and J usage is TRBJ2-7; D unresolved. With 7 bases removed from V and 3 bases from J, the gap between germline ends came to 19 bases. The CDR3 has 15 residues. Partial CDR3 DNA: TGTGCCAGCACCTCTGGCACAGCTAACTTCTACGAG. This encodes CASTSGTANFYE. The entire CDR3 is CASTSGTANFYEQYF.

Comment on this clone: The read finishes 3 residues shy of the CDR3 end, and the germline J gene is used to complete it. The gene calls are TRBV19 and TRBJ2-5; D remains ambiguous. Germline CDR1 is LNHDA and CDR2 is SQIVND (reference sequence). V lost 3 bases, J lost 3 bases, and 8 bases lay in between. This CDR3 has 13 residues. CDR3 DNA (partial): TGTGCCAGTAGTATCGGTGTGGAAGAGACC. Translated, it gives CASSIGVEET. The whole CDR3 reads CASSIGVEETQYF. Looking up the rest from reference TRBV19 and TRBJ2-5 gives the full variable domain: DGGITQSPKYLFRKEGQNVTLSCEQNLNHDAMYWYRQDPGQGLRLIYYSQIVNDFQKGDIAEGYSVSREKKESFPLTVTSAQKNPTAFYLCASSIGVEETQYFGPGTRLLVL.

Of note for this clone: The read terminates 3 residues before the CDR3 end, so the remaining end is supplied by the germline J gene. The chain links TRBV4-1 to TRBJ1-1, with 11 bases aligning to TRBD1. This CDR3 has 17 amino acids. Germline V gives CDR1 MGHRA, CDR2 YSYEKL. Germline trimming cut 4 bases from V and 1 base from J; bases unmatched to any gene: 8. The part of the CDR3 DNA that was read is TGCGCCAGCAGCCCTCCAGGACAGGGGGCTCAGAACACTGAA. It specifies CASSPPGQGAQNTE. The entire CDR3 reads CASSPPGQGAQNTEAFF.

A note on this clone: The read falls 3 residues short of the CDR3 end, and the missing part is taken from the germline J gene. The chain joins TRBV11-2 to TRBJ1-1; perhaps TRBD1 as D (5 bases). Trimming left V 1 base short and J 3 bases short, with 9 bases between. Germline loops: CDR1 SGHAT, CDR2 FQNNGV. This CDR3 has 14 residues. CDR3 bases read: TGTGCCAGCAGCTTAGTAGGGGCGGACACTGAA. Its translation: CASSLVGADTE. In full, the CDR3 reads CASSLVGADTEAFF.

CDR3 bases read: TGTGCCAGCAGCTTGGGGCAGGCTGTTTACGGC. This encodes CASSLGQAVYG. The whole CDR3 reads CASSLGQAVYGYTF. The chain combines TRBV7-3 with TRBJ1-2; TRBD1 is a possible D gene (5 bases). The CDR3 goes on 3 residues after the read ends, and that part is filled in from the germline J gene. CDR3 size: 14 residues. The germline CDR1 and CDR2 sequences are SGHTA and FQGTGA.

Points on this clone: The CDR3 goes on 3 residues after the read ends, and that part is filled in from the germline J gene. The chain combines TRBV5-4 with TRBJ1-1; 9 bases fit TRBD1. This CDR3 comprises 14 residues. Germline loops: CDR1 SGHNT, CDR2 YYREEE (reference sequence). Trimming removed 3 bases from V and 6 bases from J; junction bases left unmatched: 6. CDR3 DNA (partial): TGTGCCAGCAGCTCGACAGGGGGTAGAGCTGAA. The encoded protein is CASSSTGGRAE. The full CDR3 reads CASSSTGGRAEAFF.